This entry lists 18 T cell receptor beta chains sequenced from one sample in a study of shared clonotypes between healthy human individuals. The method was immunoSEQ multiplex PCR; TCRdb's version includes in-frame clones alone and lacks a portion of them. The sample lists more than 2 million clones, 90% to 95% occurring once. Sample: naive CD4+ T cells sorted from blood. Stated subset: CD45RA+ positively selected. Source of these receptors: a man aged 18 to 30 in good health.

V is TRBV19 and J is TRBJ1-2; D is perhaps TRBD1 (6 bases). The CDR3 length is 16 residues. The V gene's germline CDR1 is LNHDA and CDR2 SQIVND (reference sequence). Trimming pared 5 bases from V and 0 bases from J, leaving 16 bases between. The CDR3 spells CASSSGAEHTNYGYTF. CDR3 in DNA: TGTGCCAGTAGTTCGGGGGCGGAACATACTAACTATGGCTACACCTTC.

The chain has TRBV11-2 and TRBJ2-2; D is uncertain. Germline lookup yields CDR1 SGHAT and CDR2 FQNNGV. CDR3 length equals 14 residues. The V end lost 3 bases, the J end lost 7 bases, and 12 bases lay between the germline ends. CDR3 bases: TGTGCCAGCAGCTTTCGTTCCAGCCACGGGGAGCTGTTTTTT. Translated: CASSFRSSHGELFF.

A word on this clone: This same CDR3 is encoded by further DNA sequences in the sample. V is TRBV6-5 and J is TRBJ2-7, with D hard to call. The V gene's germline CDR1 is MNHEY and CDR2 SVGAGI. Between the trimmed V and J ends, which lost 5 bases and 2 bases, there was a span of 7 bases. CDR3 size: 12 residues. The CDR3 reads CASSQSPYEQYF. For the CDR3, the DNA is TGTGCCAGCAGTCAGTCTCCCTACGAGCAGTACTTC.

The rearrangement links TRBV4-3 to TRBJ2-1, with 12 bases fitting TRBD2. With 0 bases clipped from V and 7 bases from J, the junction kept 7 bases outside the gene matches. Germline V gene sequence: CDR1 LGHNA, CDR2 YSLEER. This CDR3 has 17 residues. This CDR3 reads CASSQDGLAGRRNEQFF. The CDR3 DNA follows: TGCGCCAGCAGCCAAGATGGACTAGCGGGAAGGAGGAATGAGCAGTTCTTC.

This chain links TRBV6-6 with TRBJ2-1; 7 bases agree with TRBD1. CDR1 is MNHNY, CDR2 SVGAGI, per germline (reference sequence). The CDR3 is 12 residues long. J lost 6 bases, V lost 5 bases, and 1 base had no gene match. The CDR3 nucleotides are TGTGCCAGCAGTCGGGACAGCAATGAGCAGTTCTTC. It encodes CASSRDSNEQFF.

This chain joins TRBV28 and TRBJ2-4; D perhaps matches TRBD2 (6 bases). Trimming shortened V by 6 bases and J by 0 bases, and 12 bases separated the two germline ends. CDR1 and CDR2 (germline): MDHEN, SYDVKM. This CDR3 has 15 amino acids. CDR3 region: CASSRRGLAKNIQYF. CDR3 bases: TGTGCCAGCAGCCGGCGGGGTCTAGCCAAAAACATTCAGTACTTC.

This clone was seen just once. V is TRBV6-6 and J is TRBJ2-7; D gene unclear. CDR1 and CDR2 from the germline V gene are MNHNY and SVGAGI (reference sequence). CDR3 length equals 14 residues. V lost 5 bases to trimming and J lost 5 bases, with 16 bases between them. CDR3 region: CASSPGREGDEQYF. The CDR3 DNA sequence: TGTGCCAGCAGTCCGGGTAGGGAAGGTGACGAGCAGTACTTC.

The chain employs TRBV6-1 and TRBJ2-2, with unresolved D. Trimming removed 5 bases from V and 4 bases from J, with 8 bases in between. The CDR3 loop spans 13 amino acids. Germline V CDR1 and CDR2: MNHNS, SASEGT. This CDR3 reads CASSIVGTGELFF. DNA for the CDR3: TGTGCCAGCAGTATAGTGGGCACCGGGGAGCTGTTTTTT.

V and J are TRBV5-1 and TRBJ2-5, with D perhaps TRBD2 (6 bases). Trimming pared 7 bases from V and 1 base from J, leaving 11 bases between. The CDR3 contains 13 residues. Germline lookup yields CDR1 SGHRS and CDR2 YFSETQ. CDR3 loop: CASGWTIQETQYF. The CDR3 DNA reads TGCGCCAGCGGTTGGACTATCCAAGAGACCCAGTACTTC.

The chain has TRBV27 and TRBJ2-6; D perhaps matches TRBD1 (6 bases). This CDR3 has 15 residues. With 5 bases removed from V and 0 bases from J, the gap between germline ends came to 8 bases. In germline, CDR1 is MNHEY, CDR2 SMNVEV (reference sequence). The CDR3 sequence is CASSPGDSGANVLTF. The CDR3 bases are TGTGCCAGCAGTCCAGGGGACTCTGGGGCCAACGTCCTGACTTTC.

Details on this clone: The junction differs from germline at one of its ends, possibly a read error. This chain links TRBV19 with TRBJ2-4; 7 bases are shared with TRBD2. The CDR3 totals 13 residues. Germline CDR1 is LNHDA and CDR2 is SQIVND (reference sequence). The CDR3 DNA sequence: TGTGCCAGTCACCTTGGGGGGGAAACTTACTGGCACTTC. Protein product: CASHLGGETYWHF. Filled out from reference TRBV19 and TRBJ2-4, the complete variable domain reads DGGITQSPKYLFRKEGQNVTLSCEQNLNHDAMYWYRQDPGQGLRLIYYSQIVNDFQKGDIAEGYSVSREKKESFPLTVTSAQKNPTAFYLCASHLGGETYWHFGAGTRLSVL.

The chain joins TRBV4-1 to TRBJ2-3, with D uncertain. The CDR3 length is 13 residues. Looked up from germline, CDR1 is MGHRA and CDR2 is YSYEKL. Trimming cost V 4 bases and J 4 bases, with 9 bases left between them. The DNA of the CDR3 is TGCGCCAGCAGCCCTGGAGAGGCAGATACGCAGTATTTT. Its protein product is CASSPGEADTQYF.

The chain carries TRBV28 and TRBJ2-2, with a weak D call TRBD2 (5 bases). The CDR3 is made up of 15 amino acids. Trimming shortened V by 5 bases and J by 2 bases, and 12 bases separated the two germline ends. Per the germline V gene, CDR1 is MDHEN and CDR2 is SYDVKM. The CDR3 spells CASSPPRLNTGELFF. CDR3 nucleotide sequence: TGTGCCAGCAGTCCCCCCAGACTAAACACCGGGGAGCTGTTTTTT.

The chain recombines TRBV5-8 with TRBJ2-1; 16 bases are a match to TRBD2. V shed 4 bases and J 4 bases; nucleotides not matched to a gene: 8. Germline V CDR1 and CDR2: SGHTS, YDEGEE. The CDR3 spans 18 residues. Here the CDR3 DNA reads TGTGCCAGCAGCCCGAAAGGGACTAGCGGGGGGGCATACAATGAGCAGTTCTTC. Protein sequence: CASSPKGTSGGAYNEQFF.

V is TRBV5-1 and J is TRBJ2-3; 7 positions match TRBD2. Germline loops: CDR1 SGHRS, CDR2 YFSETQ. V was pared by 0 bases and J by 1 base, with 8 bases of the junction left unmatched. The CDR3 runs to 17 residues. The CDR3 region is CASSLAPRGGGTDTQYF. CDR3 nucleotides: TGCGCCAGCAGCTTGGCTCCCCGGGGAGGGGGCACAGATACGCAGTATTTT.

The V gene is TRBV11-2, the J gene TRBJ1-4; D remains unclear. The germline CDR1 and CDR2 sequences are SGHAT and FQNNGV. V shed 5 bases and J shed 8 bases, with 18 bases lying between them. This CDR3 is built from 15 residues. CDR3 residues: CASSRATRTGEKLFF. CDR3 bases: TGTGCCAGCAGCCGAGCAACCCGAACCGGGGAAAAACTGTTTTTT.

The chain combines TRBV6-6 with TRBJ2-2; possible D gene TRBD1, 6 bases. CDR1 MNHNY and CDR2 SVGAGI come from the germline V gene (reference sequence). The CDR3 is made up of 14 amino acids. Deletions cut 6 bases from V and 0 bases from J, with 8 bases between. The chain's CDR3 is CASRGHPNTGELFF. The DNA for the CDR3 is TGTGCCAGCAGGGGACACCCGAACACCGGGGAGCTGTTTTTT.

The rearrangement links TRBV6-5 to TRBJ2-7; possibly TRBD1 for D (5 bases). The V end was cut by 6 bases, the J end by 3 bases, with 12 bases between. The CDR3 runs to 13 residues. Germline lookup yields CDR1 MNHEY and CDR2 SVGAGI. The CDR3 nucleotides read TGTGCCAGCAGCCCCCAGGGTCGCTACGAGCAGTACTTC. This gives the protein CASSPQGRYEQYF.